This TCR beta chain was profiled in a study of CD8 T cells in Susac syndrome. CDR3 length equals 16 residues. Germline V lookup: CDR1 LGHDT, CDR2 YNNKEL (reference sequence). V was cut by 4 bases and J by 3 bases, with 15 bases left in between. An amount of RNA that ranged from 0.5 to 1 ug was reverse transcribed with random hexamers. TCRdb redid the calling of the immunoSEQ multiplex PCR reads with MiXCR, one entry per CDR3 protein. Of more than 130,000 distinct CDR3 sequences in the sample, about 94% are singletons; the top ten hold over 0.25%. This receptor was obtained from a human donor in good health. The chain is built from TRBV3-1 and TRBJ2-2; weak D call: TRBD2 (6 bases). The sequenced sample was CD8+ T cells from PBMCs. The CDR3 region has the DNA TGTGCCAGCAGCCTGCCGGAGGGCTTGGACACCGGGGAGCTGTTTTTT. This gives the protein CASSLPEGLDTGELFF.